The clone carrying this T cell receptor (beta chain) occurred many times. The sample belongs to a study of blood T cells in healthy people across ages. It was with a sample-barcoded 5' primer and a J-beta primer mix that a second PCR of roughly 7 to 12 cycles was run. Each CDR3 protein gets one entry after TCRdb re-called the 5' RACE reads with MiXCR. Of under 700,000 distinct CDR3 sequences in the sample, about 25% were seen once. CDR1 and CDR2 (germline): SQVTM, ANQGSEA. Trimming took 6 bases from V and 7 from J, leaving 15 bases between them. The CDR3 has 12 amino acids. These data are also associated with another study on T cells of mothers and their children.

The TCR originated in a boy between 10 and 17 years old in good health. The rearrangement uses TRBV29-1 and TRBJ2-5, with D possibly TRBD1 on 6 matching bases. Sequenced sample: blood. The CDR3 reads CSVPDSVGTQYF. In DNA, the CDR3 is TGCAGCGTGCCGGACAGTGTTGGGACCCAGTACTTC.